This T cell receptor beta chain appears in the sequencing data of a study of T cell responses to AZD1222 COVID-19 vaccine. About this clone itself: Antigen: not known.

Between the trimmed V and J ends, which lost 2 bases and 4 bases, there was a span of 11 bases. Germline CDR1 and CDR2: MDHEN and SYDVKM. The CDR3 totals 14 residues. Method: immunoSEQ multiplex PCR; TCRdb's copy keeps in-frame clones and lacks some. Of some 200,000 clones in the sample, just under 90% were seen once. The study, taken as a whole, reports: Regions left unmutated in variants are reportedly the target of nearly half of spike-specific TCRs. No day 14 peak samples; only post-peak repertoires were characterized.

The sample was peripheral blood, taken on day 0 of AZD1222 vaccination. The gene calls are TRBV28 and TRBJ1-2; D may be TRBD1 (5 bases). The sequence came from an adult in good health. Here the CDR3 reads CASSLLRDGYGYTF. The CDR3 DNA sequence: TGTGCCAGCAGTTTACTCAGGGACGGCTATGGCTACACCTTC.